This passage covers 18 T cell receptor beta chains from one sample sequenced in a study of tumor-infiltrating lymphocytes in primary liver carcinoma. TCR beta cDNA was reverse-transcribed from about 550 ng of total RNA. The reaction used a constant-region primer and ProtoScript II reverse transcriptase. Slightly modified ARM-PCR served as the procedure for the TCR beta libraries. These libraries came from three rounds of nested multiplex PCR. The opening two PCR rounds, around 9 cycles each, paired TRBV1-TRBV30 forward primers with a C-beta reverse primer. TCRdb re-called the multiplex PCR reads through MiXCR, storing one row per CDR3 protein. The sample has 100,000 to 150,000 distinct CDR3 sequences; roughly three fifths are singletons. Unsorted bulk tissue of about 18-32 mg yielded co-extracted RNA and DNA. The sequenced sample consisted of liver tumor tissue from sampling region 3. The subset here: tumor region T3, left-lateral pole. The receptors were sampled from a woman between 55 and 75 years old with primary liver carcinoma and hepatitis B virus infection.

The genes are TRBV7-9 and TRBJ1-2; D is unresolved. V gave up 0 bases and J gave up 6 bases, with 8 bases separating them. The CDR3 runs 13 residues. Germline lookup yields CDR1 SEHNR and CDR2 FQNEAQ (reference sequence). The CDR3 loop reads CASSLAHEDGYTF. The CDR3 nucleotides are TGTGCCAGCAGCTTAGCCCATGAAGATGGCTACACCTTC.

This clonotype appeared many times. The chain is built from TRBV29-1 and TRBJ2-1; the match to TRBD2 covers 16 bases. The J segment lost 6 bases and the V segment lost 3 bases, leaving 8 bases of the junction unmatched. The length of the CDR3 is 17 residues. Per the germline V gene, CDR1 is SQVTM and CDR2 is ANQGSEA. This CDR3 is CSVEGTSGRAGFNEQFF. In DNA form, the CDR3 reads TGCAGCGTTGAGGGGACTAGCGGGAGGGCCGGTTTCAATGAGCAGTTCTTC.

This clonotype has at least ten counts. The rearrangement links TRBV29-1 to TRBJ2-7, with 12 nucleotides matching TRBD2. This CDR3 has 14 amino acids. Trimming took 4 bases from V and 7 from J; bases not matched to a gene: 8. Germline V gene lookup returns CDR1 SQVTM and CDR2 ANQGSEA. CDR3 DNA sequence: TGCAGCGTTGGGGGGGGACTAGCGGGTCGGGAGCAGTACTTC. Residues: CSVGGGLAGREQYF.

This clonotype has only one observation. This may be a read error: a much more frequent sequence differs by one nucleotide. The chain employs TRBV29-1 and TRBJ2-2; D is possibly TRBD1 or TRBD2 (7 bases each). This CDR3 is 17 amino acids long. Per the germline V gene, CDR1 is SQVTM and CDR2 is ANQGSEA. The DNA of the CDR3 is TGCAGCGTTGAAACAGGGGAGGGAGGCAGGGGGACCGGGGTGCTGTTTTTT. Residues: CSVETGEGGRGTGVLFF.

The rearrangement links TRBV7-9 to TRBJ2-5; unclear D gene. The ends were cut back, 7 bases at V and 3 bases at J, with 15 bases in the middle. CDR1 and CDR2 from the germline V gene are SEHNR and FQNEAQ (reference sequence). The CDR3 is made up of 14 amino acids. The CDR3 nucleotides are TGTGCCAGCACCCAAGGGCGTGTCGAAGAGACCCAGTACTTC. Residues: CASTQGRVEETQYF.

Concerning this clonotype: The junction departs from the called germline gene at one end, perhaps through a read error. The chain carries TRBV5-1 and TRBJ1-2; 8 bases align to TRBD1. Looked up from germline, CDR1 is SGHRS and CDR2 is YFSETQ. The CDR3 has 15 residues. The CDR3 sequence: CACSLSGQAPYGYTF. CDR3 sequence (DNA): TGCGCCTGCAGCTTGTCGGGACAGGCCCCCTATGGCTACACCTTC.

The chain employs TRBV6-6 and TRBJ2-7, with D perhaps TRBD1 (6 bases). This CDR3 spans 16 amino acids. The V end lost 2 bases, the J end lost 2 bases, and 16 bases lay between the germline ends. The V gene's germline CDR1 is MNHNY and CDR2 SVGAGI (reference sequence). CDR3 nucleotides: TGTGCCAGCAGTTACACGGGGTGGACAGCTACCTACGAGCAGTACTTC. Its protein is CASSYTGWTATYEQYF.

In this sample, this clonotype turned up a few times. The V and J genes are TRBV5-1 and TRBJ2-5; D gene ambiguous. CDR1 and CDR2 (germline): SGHRS, YFSETQ. V was cut by 4 bases and J by 4 bases, with 11 bases left in between. CDR3 length equals 13 residues. In nucleotides, the CDR3 is TGCGCCAGCAGCCTTCGACTGGGAGAGACCCAGTACTTC. This sequence encodes CASSLRLGETQYF.

Turning to this clonotype: This may be a read error: a much more frequent sequence differs by one nucleotide. The rearrangement uses TRBV7-8 and TRBJ2-7, with 8 nucleotides matching TRBD1. Germline CDR1 SGHVS, CDR2 FQNEAQ. The CDR3 runs 14 residues. Here the CDR3 reads CASSSRQGPYERYF. The CDR3 nucleotides read TGTGCCAGCAGCTCTCGACAGGGGCCCTACGAGCGGTACTTC. The full variable domain, its missing parts supplied by reference TRBV7-8 and TRBJ2-7, is GAGVSQSPRYKVAKRGQDVALRCDPISGHVSLFWYQQALGQGPEFLTYFQNEAQLDKSGLPSDRFFAERPEGSVSTLKIQRTQQEDSAVYLCASSSRQGPYERYFGPGTRLTVT.

The sample holds many counts of this clonotype. The rearrangement uses TRBV29-1 and TRBJ2-7; TRBD1 matches at 9 bases. V dropped 4 bases and J dropped 2; count of bases not matched to a gene: 12. Germline CDR1 reads SQVTM; CDR2 reads ANQGSEA. CDR3 length: 16 residues. CDR3 nucleotides: TGCAGCGTTGGTAACGACGGGACAGGGAGGGCCTACGAGCAGTACTTC. Translated: CSVGNDGTGRAYEQYF.

To note about this clonotype: A read error may be the cause here, since a much bigger clone is one base away. V is TRBV5-1 and J is TRBJ1-6; D is uncertain. The CDR3 sequence is 14 residues long. In germline, CDR1 is SGHRS, CDR2 YFSETQ. The V end was cut by 0 bases, the J end by 9 bases, with 10 bases between. The CDR3 loop is CASSLVYRSSPLHF. In DNA form, the CDR3 reads TGCGCCAGCAGCTTGGTTTATCGGAGTTCACCCCTCCACTTT.

On this clonotype: A much larger clone lies one base from this, so it may be a read error. The CDR3 loop reads CASRHGQGVGELFF. The CDR3 DNA reads as TGTGCCAGCAGACATGGACAGGGTGTCGGGGAGCTGTTTTTT. The chain carries TRBV4-2 and TRBJ2-2, with 8 bases fitting TRBD1. After removal of 6 bases from V and 7 bases from J, the junction contained 7 bases not matched to a gene. The germline CDR1 and CDR2 sequences are LGHNA and YNFKEQ. This CDR3 spans 14 amino acids.

At least ten counts were recorded for this clonotype. The chain employs TRBV4-2 and TRBJ1-5; D is possibly TRBD1 (5 bases). V lost 3 bases, J lost 0 bases, and 21 bases lay in between. Germline V gives CDR1 LGHNA, CDR2 YNFKEQ. The CDR3 runs 19 residues. The CDR3 protein is CASSQTAGKQDSSNQPQHF. The DNA for the CDR3 is TGTGCCAGCAGCCAGACAGCTGGAAAACAGGATTCTAGCAATCAGCCCCAGCATTTT.

This clonotype was picked up many times. The chain combines TRBV11-3 with TRBJ2-1, with D maybe TRBD2 (6 bases). Looked up from germline, CDR1 is SGHNT and CDR2 is YENEEA. Trimming pared 5 bases from V and 4 bases from J, leaving 18 bases between. The CDR3 sequence is 16 residues long. CDR3 region: CASSPQAGASYNEQFF. CDR3 DNA: TGTGCCAGCAGCCCGCAAGCGGGTGCTAGTTACAATGAGCAGTTCTTC.

The CDR3 sequence: CAISESGGDQPRHF. DNA for the CDR3: TGTGCCATCAGTGAAAGTGGGGGCGACCAGCCCAGGCATTTT. This rearrangement joins TRBV10-3 to TRBJ1-5; TRBD1 might be the D (6 bases). This CDR3 is built from 14 residues. From germline, CDR1 is ENHRY and CDR2 SYGVKD. V gave up 3 bases and J gave up 15 bases, with 21 bases separating them.

About this clonotype: One base away lies a much larger clone, so this may be a sequencing read error. This chain uses TRBV28 with TRBJ2-1; a weak D match, TRBD2 (6 bases). V was trimmed by 2 bases and J by 8 bases, leaving 13 bases between them. Germline CDR1 reads MDHEN; CDR2 reads SYDVKM. The CDR3 length is 14 residues. The CDR3 protein is CASSLDGSLHEQFF. The CDR3 region has the DNA TGTGCCAGCAGTTTAGACGGGAGTCTGCATGAGCAGTTCTTC.

As regards this clonotype: At one of its ends the junction is not consistent with the germline gene, which may arise from a read error. The genes are TRBV5-6 and TRBJ2-1; D not resolved. CDR1 is SGHDT and CDR2 is YYEEEE in the germline V gene. The CDR3 has 12 residues. The CDR3 bases are TGTGCCGGCAGCTTGATTCGCAATGAGCAGTTTTTC. This translates into CAGSLIRNEQFF.

The V call is TRBV11-3, the J call TRBJ1-2; D is uncertain. The CDR3 loop spans 13 amino acids. Germline V gene sequence: CDR1 SGHNT, CDR2 YENEEA. This chain's CDR3 is CVRSPGLNYGYTF. The CDR3 region has the DNA TGTGTCAGAAGCCCAGGCCTTAACTATGGCTACACCTTC. The full variable domain, rest sourced from reference TRBV11-3 and TRBJ1-2, is EAGVVQSPRYKIIEKKQPVAFWCNPISGHNTLYWYLQNLGQGPELLIRYENEEAVDDSQLPKDRFSAERLKGVDSTLKIQPAELGDSAVYLCVRSPGLNYGYTFGSGTRLTVV.